This T cell receptor (beta chain) comes out of a study of blood T cells in healthy people across ages. A second 7 to 11 cycle PCR used barcoded and J-beta primers. Each CDR3 protein is one row after TCRdb ran MiXCR on the 5' RACE reads. This table holds 700,000 to 850,000 distinct CDR3 sequences, approximately 53% found once. This clonotype was seen only a few times. The germline CDR1 and CDR2 sequences are SQVTM and ANQGSEA. The CDR3 consists of 13 residues. V gave up 4 bases and J gave up 4 bases; unmatched junction bases: 1. The receptor comes from a man older than 75 in good health. The sample consisted of blood. J is TRBJ2-5 and V is TRBV29-1; 12 bases align to TRBD2. The CDR3, as DNA: TGCAGCGTTGGGGGACTAGCGGGAGAGACCCAGTACTTC. Amino acid sequence: CSVGGLAGETQYF.